This TCR beta chain comes out of a study of shared clonotypes between healthy human individuals (TCRdb year 2020). A note on the overall study: The cohort included three men and a couple of women between 18 and 49 years of age. Between about 0.94 and 8.9 billion PBMCs per donor were obtained by leukapheresis. The study deeply sequenced blood TCR repertoires of five healthy adults to estimate repertoire size and the extent of clonotype sharing between individuals. For each donor, CD4 naive and CD4 memory were each given three plates, CD8 naive was given two plates, and CD8 memory was given one plate. To increase sequencing depth and limit assay-specific biases, TCR repertoire library preparation and sequencing were carried out by different laboratories using diverse techniques.

Using the deep immunoSEQ assay, multiplex PCR amplified TCR CDR3 regions from genomic DNA. For each cell subset, the extracted genomic DNA was distributed evenly across all wells of several immunoSEQ 96-well plates, and each plate served as one replicate. Each replicate PCR for sorted subsets received approximately 200 ng genomic DNA, equal to about 30,000 T cell genomes. Purified libraries were measured with a Qubit 3.0 fluorometer, size-checked on a Bioanalyzer 2100, and measured again with the KAPA Library Quantification kit. Every immunoSEQ 96-well plate was sequenced on a dedicated single-read 150-cycle Illumina NextSeq 550 flow cell. The original methods were these. Because the immunoSEQ output included only junctional sequences and no quality scores, the filtering could not be the same as the filtering used for full-length reads. To assign V/J genes and CDR3, sequences were annotated using PyIR, a Python wrapper for IgBLAST v1.9, with IMGT germline references. Reads were removed for weak V/J assignments (E-value above 1e-6), missing CDR3, stop codons, out-of-frame junctions, or ambiguous translated residues. V3J clonotypes were defined by identical inferred V gene, J gene, and CDR3 amino acid sequence. Percentage overlap between repertoires was computed as shared unique clonotypes divided by the size of the smaller repertoire. Repertoire richness was assessed with RTK rarefaction, the Chao1 estimator, and Recon v2.1 estimates of unobserved clonotypes. For all TCRbeta clonotypes obtained by the gDNA method from a few donors, generation probabilities were computed with OLGA. The clones in this table, taken by TCRdb from immuneACCESS, are in-frame only. Not every clone is retained; where verified, under half of the shortfall comes from an unresolved V gene, and the cause of the rest is unknown. From that table come the V and J calls and clone size; the DNA was used to work out D and trimming. In all, the sample holds more than 2 million clones, and roughly 95% of those were seen once. The top ten clonotypes cover about 1.1% of the sample.

CD8 naive samples consisted of CD45RO-negative cells that were positively selected for CCR7, yielding a CD45RA+CCR7+ population without TemRA cells. The donors were healthy, HIV-negative adults with no recently reported acute infections or vaccinations. Every donor was a Caucasian adult residing in Nashville, Tennessee, USA. Blood was obtained by leukapheresis, after which PBMCs were separated by Ficoll-Histopaque density gradient centrifugation and cryopreserved in liquid nitrogen vapor phase. Analytical flow cytometry was used to check the purity and quantity of each magnetically sorted T cell population. Genomic DNA was isolated from every sorted fraction and measured by UV absorbance on a Nanodrop 2000c. Germline trimming: 4 bases from V, 1 base from J; junction bases outside gene matches: 11. CDR1 is given as MGHRA and CDR2 as YSYEKL, both from the germline V gene. Including cysteine and phenylalanine, the CDR3 has 18 amino acids. Just CDR3 DNA is preserved here, 54 bases in frame from base 1.

With respect to this clone: Its antigen remains unidentified. The input lacks base qualities; no much larger clone sits a single base away.

Here is what the overall study found, with its caveats: Sampling was restricted to blood, and TCR repertoires in tissue are likely to differ from TCR repertoires in blood. The small number of donors limited the genetic and exposure-history diversity represented. Naive subsets generally had larger estimated clonotype richness than memory subsets did. Pairwise subsampling led to the expectation that sequencing depth would affect the degree of clonotype sharing among donors. Higher generation probabilities were observed for clonotypes shared by all four sorted-subset donors than for non-shared clonotypes. Even with the large sequencing depth, rarefaction of the sorted-subset datasets indicated that sequencing was incomplete. Across a few donors, about 5% of naive CD4, approximately 4% of naive CD8, under 2.5% of memory CD4, and 0.4% to 0.45% of memory CD8 clonotypes were shared.

The sequence was obtained from a man between 18 and 29 years old in good health. This receptor chain uses TRBV4-1 and TRBJ2-1, with 9 middle bases fitting TRBD2. Sequenced input: naive CD8+ T cells sorted from blood. The sample's cell subset or site label is to be understood as: CD45RA+CCR7+. The CDR3 region has the sequence CASSPSTSGALSYNEQFF. The DNA reads TGCGCCAGCAGCCCCTCGACTAGCGGTGCCCTTTCCTACAATGAGCAGTTCTTC.